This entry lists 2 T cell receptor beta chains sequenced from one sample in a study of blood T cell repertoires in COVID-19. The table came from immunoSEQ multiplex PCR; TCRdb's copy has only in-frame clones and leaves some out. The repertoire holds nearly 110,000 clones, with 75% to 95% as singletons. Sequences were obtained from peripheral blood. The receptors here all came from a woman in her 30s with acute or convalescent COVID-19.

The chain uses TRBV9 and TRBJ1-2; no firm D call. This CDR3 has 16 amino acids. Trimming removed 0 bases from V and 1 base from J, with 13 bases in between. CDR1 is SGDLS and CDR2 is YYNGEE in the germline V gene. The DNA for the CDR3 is TGTGCCAGCAGCGTAGCTTATGATGGGCTTAACTATGGCTACACCTTC. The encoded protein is CASSVAYDGLNYGYTF.

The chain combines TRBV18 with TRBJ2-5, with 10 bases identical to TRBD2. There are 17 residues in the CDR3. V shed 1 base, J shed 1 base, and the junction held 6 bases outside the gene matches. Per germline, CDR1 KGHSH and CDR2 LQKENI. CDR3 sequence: CASSPLTAGGIQETQYF. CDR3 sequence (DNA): TGTGCCAGCTCACCACTAACAGCGGGAGGGATCCAAGAGACCCAGTACTTC.